The subject of this entry is one TCR beta chain. The data were obtained in a study of cytomegalovirus exposure and HLA in healthy donors. The PCR ran on 60 Vbeta and 13 Jbeta primers. Produced via immunoSEQ multiplex PCR; TCRdb's table is partial and in-frame only. The sample yields approximately 170,000 clones, roughly 79% seen once. Trimming took 5 bases from V and 0 from J; bases not matched to a gene: 4. Germline V gene lookup returns CDR1 SGHRS and CDR2 YFSETQ. CDR3 length: 14 residues. The chain employs TRBV5-1 and TRBJ2-7, with 8 bases that match TRBD2. This clonotype was sampled from a woman aged 25 to 45 in good health and CMV-seropositive. Sequencing used PBMCs. This chain's CDR3 is CASRGLANSYEQYF. The CDR3 DNA follows: TGCGCCAGCAGAGGACTAGCAAACTCCTACGAGCAGTACTTC. The whole variable domain, filled in from reference TRBV5-1 and TRBJ2-7, reads KAGVTQTPRYLIKTRGQQVTLSCSPISGHRSVSWYQQTPGQGLQFLFEYFSETQRNKGNFPGRFSGRQFSNSRSEMNVSTLELGDSALYLCASRGLANSYEQYFGPGTRLTVT.